This TCR beta chain was found in a study of cytomegalovirus exposure and HLA in healthy donors. Study overall: Some 80 million unique TCR sequences came from HLA-typed donors in an early release. Study-wide results and limits: Reports showed the classifier diagnosing cytomegalovirus status with high specificity and sensitivity. Among donors in an Asian-associated ancestry cluster, a later analysis reportedly found fewer N-insertions than the roughly 610-donor mean. V- and J-gene trimming in TCR beta was tied to a missense DCLRE1C variant by an analysis performed later.

Concerning this clone: Its specificity is unknown.

The study ran its PCR with 60 Vbeta and 13 Jbeta primers. The assay was immunoSEQ multiplex PCR, and TCRdb's table has in-frame clones only and misses some. There are 150,000 to 200,000 clones in the sample; roughly 80% occur only once, and around 3% lies in the top ten. The source material was PBMCs. The receptor was derived from a female donor in good health and CMV-seronegative.

The CDR3 protein is CSVPMPGQGPGELFF. As DNA, the CDR3 is TGCAGCGTCCCCATGCCGGGACAGGGGCCCGGGGAGCTGTTTTTT. J is TRBJ2-2 and V is TRBV29-1; 10 bases align to TRBD1. The CDR3 totals 15 residues. CDR1 is SQVTM and CDR2 is ANQGSEA in the germline V gene. V was clipped by 6 bases and J by 6 bases; unmatched bases: 10.